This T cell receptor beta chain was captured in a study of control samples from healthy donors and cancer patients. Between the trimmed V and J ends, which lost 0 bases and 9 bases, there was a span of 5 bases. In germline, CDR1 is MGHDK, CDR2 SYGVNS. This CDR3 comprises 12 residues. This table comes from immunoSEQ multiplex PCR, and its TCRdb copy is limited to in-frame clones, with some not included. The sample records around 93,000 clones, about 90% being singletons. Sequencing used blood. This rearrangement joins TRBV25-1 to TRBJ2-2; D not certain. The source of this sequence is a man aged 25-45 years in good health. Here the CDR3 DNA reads TGTGCCAGCAGTGAATATAATTGGGAGCTGTTTTTT. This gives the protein CASSEYNWELFF. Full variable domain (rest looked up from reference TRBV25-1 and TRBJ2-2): EADIYQTPRYLVIGTGKKITLECSQTMGHDKMYWYQQDPGMELHLIHYSYGVNSTEKGDLSSESTVSRIRTEHFPLTLESARPSHTSQYLCASSEYNWELFFGEGSRLTVL.